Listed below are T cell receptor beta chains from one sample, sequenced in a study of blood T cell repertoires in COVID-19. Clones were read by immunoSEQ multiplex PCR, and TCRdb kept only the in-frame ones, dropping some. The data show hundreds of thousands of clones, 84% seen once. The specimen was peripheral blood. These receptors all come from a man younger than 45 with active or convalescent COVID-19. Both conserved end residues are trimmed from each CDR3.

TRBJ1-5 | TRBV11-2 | ASSWDRDQPQH
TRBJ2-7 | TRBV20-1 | SADRGRNRY
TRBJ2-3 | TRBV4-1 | ASSRGFLETDTQY
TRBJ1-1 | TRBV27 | ASSVRGGDEAF
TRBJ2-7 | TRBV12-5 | ASGLVLSPGDYEQY
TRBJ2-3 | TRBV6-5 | ASGLEFRNTDTQY
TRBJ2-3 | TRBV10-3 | ATRLDRSTDTQY
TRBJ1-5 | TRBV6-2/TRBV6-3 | ASSTQGASQPQH
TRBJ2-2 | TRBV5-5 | ASSLGGGRTGELF
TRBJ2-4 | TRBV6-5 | ASSYSTAEAKNIQY
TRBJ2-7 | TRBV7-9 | ASSTPTVYTYEQY
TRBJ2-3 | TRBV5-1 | ASRRGLDVPDTQY
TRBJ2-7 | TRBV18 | ASSPPGDYEQY
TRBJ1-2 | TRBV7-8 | ASSRRDYYGYT
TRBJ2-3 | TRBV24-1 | ATSDGGTGVHTQY
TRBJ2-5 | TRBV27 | ASRRTGQETQY
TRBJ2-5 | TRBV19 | ATRGYGETQY
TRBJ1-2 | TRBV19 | ASTFGGSNYGYT
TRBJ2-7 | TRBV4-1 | ASSHKLRDKERSAYEQY
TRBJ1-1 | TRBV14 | ASSPSDRNTEAF
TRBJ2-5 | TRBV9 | ACPFVGGQETQY
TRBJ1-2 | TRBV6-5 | ASSPQGRNYGYT
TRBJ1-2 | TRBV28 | ASSPGVGGFYGYT
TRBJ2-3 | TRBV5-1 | ASSLGSSGGVGTQY
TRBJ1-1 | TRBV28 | ASSLQGAGAF
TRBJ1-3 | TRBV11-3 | ASSQTRGPGNTIY
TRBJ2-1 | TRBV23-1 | ASSPTGTGVEQF
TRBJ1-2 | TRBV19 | ATRVEFNYGYT
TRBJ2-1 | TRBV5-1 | ASQPQGAYNEQF
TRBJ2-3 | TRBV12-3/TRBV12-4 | ASSLISEDTQY
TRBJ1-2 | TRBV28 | ASSSFGRGRANYGYT
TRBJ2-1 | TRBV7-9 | ASSPEDSARYNEQF
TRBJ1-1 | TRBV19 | ASSFTGGGSTEAF
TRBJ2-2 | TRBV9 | ASSVVQNTGELF
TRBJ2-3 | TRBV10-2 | ASSVAGVTDTQY
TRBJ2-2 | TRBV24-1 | ATRQGTGELF
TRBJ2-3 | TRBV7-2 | ASSLQGSDTQY